The 19 T cell receptor beta chains below come from one sample, sequenced in a study of T cell responses to AZD1222 COVID-19 vaccine (TCRdb year 2021). What the time point label conveys for this sample: about 28 days (+/-7) after the second vaccine dose. The sample's treatment or condition label, in plain terms: meningococcal conjugate vaccine given as trial control. To prepare the library, the immunoSEQ multiplex PCR assay was applied. TCRdb retrieved this table from immuneACCESS and kept in-frame rearrangements only. Not all clones are present; in checked studies, unresolved V genes account for under half, and no reason is known for the remainder. The sample profile shows 130,000 or so clones; 85% of them were found once. The biggest ten clones account for 7.9% of the sample. The sample here was peripheral blood, taken 28 days after the second dose of the MenACWY control vaccine. The receptors were sampled from an adult who received the MenACWY meningococcal vaccine as a control.

J is TRBJ2-5 and V is TRBV6-5; D gene uncertain. V lost 3 bases to trimming and J lost 2 bases, with 7 bases between them. This CDR3 comprises 13 residues. Germline V gene lookup returns CDR1 MNHEY and CDR2 SVGAGI. CDR3 region: CASSYRRQETQYF. CDR3 DNA: TGTGCCAGCAGTTATCGGCGACAAGAGACCCAGTACTTC.

The V and J genes are TRBV11-3 and TRBJ2-3; weak D call: TRBD2 (5 bases). The CDR3 is made up of 14 amino acids. The V gene lost 5 bases and the J gene lost 2 bases, with 11 bases spanning the gap. The germline V gene encodes CDR1 SGHNT and CDR2 YENEEA. CDR3 bases: TGTGCCAGCAGCCCCTCCGGGAACACAGATACGCAGTATTTT. It is translated as CASSPSGNTDTQYF.

J is TRBJ1-2 and V is TRBV3-1 (or the pseudogene TRBV3-2); 11 bases fit TRBD1. Germline loops: CDR1 LGHDT, CDR2 YNNKEL (reference sequence). V shed 3 bases, J shed 6 bases, and the junction held 3 bases outside the gene matches. This CDR3 is built from 14 residues. CDR3 DNA: TGTGCCAGCAGCCACCGGACAGGGGGCGATGGCTACACCTTC. Protein product: CASSHRTGGDGYTF.

This clone was seen just once. The CDR3 here is CASRNAGGQGNEQFF. Written as DNA, the CDR3 is TGTGCCAGCAGGAACGCGGGGGGGCAGGGCAATGAGCAGTTCTTC. The rearrangement links TRBV6-5 to TRBJ2-1; 9 nucleotides match TRBD2. The J segment lost 6 bases and the V segment lost 6 bases, leaving 9 bases of the junction unmatched. CDR3 length: 15 amino acids. Germline V gene data show CDR1 as MNHEY and CDR2 as SVGAGI.

The chain joins TRBV29-1 to TRBJ2-7, with a tentative D call TRBD1 (6 bases). Germline assignment: CDR1 SQVTM and CDR2 ANQGSEA. V lost 7 bases and J 3 bases, leaving 10 bases between the germline ends. The CDR3 runs to 11 residues. In DNA, the CDR3 is TGCAGCGGATCACAGGGCTACGAGCAGTACTTC. It yields the protein CSGSQGYEQYF.

The rearrangement uses TRBV7-2 and TRBJ2-4; D tentatively fits TRBD1 or TRBD2 (6 bases each). CDR1 SGHTA and CDR2 FQGNSA come from the germline V gene. The germline V and J ends were trimmed by 1 base and 8 bases, with 12 bases remaining between them. The CDR3 length is 14 residues. The CDR3 is CASSLEWGADIQYF. DNA of the CDR3: TGTGCCAGCAGCTTAGAATGGGGGGCAGACATTCAGTACTTC.

The V call is TRBV5-1, the J call TRBJ1-2; a weak D match, TRBD1 (6 bases). Trimming removed 4 bases at V and 4 bases at J, with 14 bases between. The CDR3 sequence is 14 residues long. Germline V lookup: CDR1 SGHRS, CDR2 YFSETQ. CDR3 bases: TGCGCCAGCAGCGAAAACAGGGTCGCCTATGGCTACACCTTC. Amino acid sequence: CASSENRVAYGYTF.

The chain links TRBV28 to TRBJ1-2; D gene ambiguous. Germline V gene data show CDR1 as MDHEN and CDR2 as SYDVKM. CDR3 length: 13 amino acids. V was clipped by 5 bases and J by 5 bases, with 12 bases between them. CDR3 DNA: TGTGCCAGCAGTCTCCAATTGGCTTATGGCTACACCTTC. Translating gives CASSLQLAYGYTF.

The genes are TRBV29-1 and TRBJ2-3; 9 nucleotides align to TRBD2. The J segment lost 4 bases and the V segment lost 7 bases, leaving 12 bases of the junction unmatched. CDR1 and CDR2 (germline): SQVTM, ANQGSEA. The CDR3 loop spans 15 amino acids. The CDR3 region is CSATRSGSSADTQYF. The CDR3 DNA follows: TGCAGCGCGACCCGTAGCGGGAGTTCCGCAGATACGCAGTATTTT.

V is TRBV10-3 and J is TRBJ2-2, with D perhaps matching TRBD1 (6 bases). There are 15 residues in the CDR3. Trimming cost V 4 bases and J 3 bases, with 12 bases left between them. Per the germline V gene, CDR1 is ENHRY and CDR2 is SYGVKD. CDR3 region: CAISVTGPHTGELFF. The DNA of the CDR3 is TGTGCCATCAGTGTTACAGGGCCGCACACCGGGGAGCTGTTTTTT.

The J gene is TRBJ1-3, the V gene TRBV20-1, with TRBD1 identical over 9 bases. Looked up from germline, CDR1 is DFQATT and CDR2 is SNEGSKA (reference sequence). V shed 3 bases and J 0 bases; nucleotides not matched to a gene: 6. The CDR3 extends over 16 amino acids. CDR3 in amino acids: CSASRTGEYSGNTIYF. The CDR3, as DNA: TGCAGTGCTAGTCGGACAGGGGAATACTCTGGAAACACCATATATTTT.

V usage is TRBV27 and J usage is TRBJ1-2; TRBD1 might be the D (6 bases). Germline CDR1 and CDR2: MNHEY and SMNVEV (reference sequence). The CDR3 is made up of 15 amino acids. The V end was cut by 3 bases, the J end by 4 bases, with 15 bases between. The CDR3 sequence is CASSFRGEDIYGYTF. CDR3 sequence (DNA): TGTGCCAGCAGTTTCAGGGGTGAGGATATCTATGGCTACACCTTC.

V and J are TRBV7-9 and TRBJ1-5; TRBD1 agrees at 7 bases. The CDR3 sequence is 15 residues long. Germline V gene data show CDR1 as SEHNR and CDR2 as FQNEAQ (reference sequence). Losses at the gene ends were 0 bases for V and 9 bases for J; bases not matched to a gene: 8. This CDR3 is CASSLASQGPSPQHF. The DNA for the CDR3 is TGTGCCAGCAGCTTAGCCTCACAGGGGCCCTCGCCCCAGCATTTT.

This clone showed up just a few times. The chain carries TRBV7-2 and TRBJ2-5, with 7 bases aligning to TRBD1. Germline assignment: CDR1 SGHTA and CDR2 FQGNSA. The CDR3 is made up of 12 amino acids. The J segment lost 7 bases and the V segment lost 6 bases, leaving 5 bases of the junction unmatched. Here the CDR3 DNA reads TGTGCCAGCAGTGACAGGGATAGGACCCAGTACTTC. Amino acids: CASSDRDRTQYF.

The gene calls are TRBV5-4 and TRBJ1-2, with a possible D match to TRBD1 (5 bases). Trimming shortened V by 6 bases and J by 5 bases, and 23 bases separated the two germline ends. Per germline, CDR1 SGHNT and CDR2 YYREEE (reference sequence). The CDR3 is made up of 16 amino acids. CDR3 bases: TGTGCCAGCAATCCTAGTCAGGGAGGATTGGGATATGGCTACACCTTC. Its protein product is CASNPSQGGLGYGYTF.

J is TRBJ2-3 and V is TRBV27; D not resolved. Germline CDR1 MNHEY, CDR2 SMNVEV (reference sequence). The length of the CDR3 is 14 residues. The V end lost 1 base, the J end lost 9 bases, and 14 bases lay between the germline ends. The CDR3 loop is CASSLYPRRWTQYF. The CDR3 nucleotides are TGTGCCAGCAGTTTATATCCTCGGCGTTGGACGCAGTATTTT.

V usage is TRBV5-1 and J usage is TRBJ1-1; D call uncertain. The CDR3 sequence is 16 residues long. Germline loops: CDR1 SGHRS, CDR2 YFSETQ. The germline V and J ends were trimmed by 1 base and 1 base, with 14 bases remaining between them. CDR3 residues: CASSLTVPMANTEAFF. The CDR3 DNA follows: TGCGCCAGCAGCTTGACAGTCCCCATGGCGAACACTGAAGCTTTCTTT.

The chain uses TRBV7-2 and TRBJ1-4; D perhaps matches TRBD1 (5 bases). V shed 5 bases and J shed 8 bases, with 21 bases lying between them. CDR1 and CDR2 from the germline V gene are SGHTA and FQGNSA. CDR3 length: 16 residues. The CDR3 spells CASSLNGALSYEKLFF. DNA of the CDR3: TGTGCCAGCAGCCTTAATGGGGCACTAAGTTACGAAAAACTGTTTTTT.

The J gene is TRBJ1-1, the V gene TRBV5-1, with 9 bases fitting TRBD1. The trim removed 1 base at V and 11 bases at J, leaving 12 bases unmatched. The CDR3 sequence is 15 residues long. CDR1 is SGHRS and CDR2 is YFSETQ in the germline V gene. The CDR3 DNA reads as TGCGCCAGCAGCTTGATGGCGGGACAGGGTGAGTCGGCTTTCTTT. It encodes CASSLMAGQGESAFF.